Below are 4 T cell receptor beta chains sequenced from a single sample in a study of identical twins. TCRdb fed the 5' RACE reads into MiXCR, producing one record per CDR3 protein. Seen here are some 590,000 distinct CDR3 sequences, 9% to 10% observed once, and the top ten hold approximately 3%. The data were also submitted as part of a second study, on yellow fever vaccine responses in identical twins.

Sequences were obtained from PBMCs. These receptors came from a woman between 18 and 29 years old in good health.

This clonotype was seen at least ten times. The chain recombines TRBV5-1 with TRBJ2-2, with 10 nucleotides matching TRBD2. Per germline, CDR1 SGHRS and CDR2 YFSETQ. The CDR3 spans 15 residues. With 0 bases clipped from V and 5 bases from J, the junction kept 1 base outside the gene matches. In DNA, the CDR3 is TGCGCCAGCAGCTTGGGGACTAGCGGAACCGGGGAGCTGTTTTTT. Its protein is CASSLGTSGTGELFF. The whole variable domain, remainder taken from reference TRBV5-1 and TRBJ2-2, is KAGVTQTPRYLIKTRGQQVTLSCSPISGHRSVSWYQQTPGQGLQFLFEYFSETQRNKGNFPGRFSGRQFSNSRSEMNVSTLELGDSALYLCASSLGTSGTGELFFGEGSRLTVL.

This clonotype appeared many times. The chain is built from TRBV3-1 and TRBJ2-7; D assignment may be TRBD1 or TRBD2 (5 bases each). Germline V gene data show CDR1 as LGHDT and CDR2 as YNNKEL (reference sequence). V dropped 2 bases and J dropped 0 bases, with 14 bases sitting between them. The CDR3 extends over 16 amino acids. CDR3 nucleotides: TGTGCCAGCAGCCAATCGGGACGGACGCCCTCCTACGAGCAGTACTTC. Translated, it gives CASSQSGRTPSYEQYF.

In DNA form, the CDR3 reads TGTGCCACCAGTATCGGGGGATTAACAGATACGCAGTATTTT. It yields the protein CATSIGGLTDTQYF. The chain is built from TRBV15 and TRBJ2-3; D is perhaps TRBD2 (6 bases). V was clipped by 6 bases and J by 3 bases, with 13 bases between them. The CDR3 is 14 amino acids. Germline CDR1 reads LNHNV; CDR2 reads YYDKDF (reference sequence).

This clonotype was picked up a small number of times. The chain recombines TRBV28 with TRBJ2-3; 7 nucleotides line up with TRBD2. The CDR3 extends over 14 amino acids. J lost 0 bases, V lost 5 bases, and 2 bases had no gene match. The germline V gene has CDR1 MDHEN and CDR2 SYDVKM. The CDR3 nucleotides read TGTGCCAGCAGTATTAGCGGGAGCACAGATACGCAGTATTTT. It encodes CASSISGSTDTQYF. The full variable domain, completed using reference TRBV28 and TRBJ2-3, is DVKVTQSSRYLVKRTGEKVFLECVQDMDHENMFWYRQDPGLGLRLIYFSYDVKMKEKGDIPEGYSVSREKKERFSLILESASTNQTSMYLCASSISGSTDTQYFGPGTRLTVL.